What follows are 29 T cell receptor beta chains derived from one specimen sequenced in a study of shared clonotypes between healthy human individuals. Sequencing was performed with immunoSEQ multiplex PCR; in TCRdb, only in-frame clones are kept and a portion is missing. The sample consists of some 500,000 clones, roughly 85% of them appearing once. The sample taken for sequencing was PBMCs. These receptors were collected from a woman aged 40 to 50 in good health. Some clones in this sample may be carry-over from other donors' samples.

The V gene is TRBV28, the J gene TRBJ1-5; D call uncertain. V lost 1 base and J 2 bases, leaving 15 bases between the germline ends. The CDR3 length is 17 residues. Germline V CDR1 and CDR2: MDHEN, SYDVKM. Here the CDR3 DNA reads TGTGCCAGCAGTTTATTAGCGGGGTCCGTAGGCAATCAGCCCCAGCATTTT. It codes for CASSLLAGSVGNQPQHF.

This rearrangement joins TRBV10-3 to TRBJ2-6; D call uncertain. Per germline, CDR1 ENHRY and CDR2 SYGVKD. The CDR3 contains 14 residues. Trimming shortened V by 10 bases and J by 3 bases, and 13 bases separated the two germline ends. CDR3 DNA sequence: TGTGCCACCGGCGTTCTTCGTGGGGCCAACGTCCTGACTTTC. This codes for CATGVLRGANVLTF.

This clone was detected only once. The V gene is TRBV14, the J gene TRBJ2-7; no firm D call. This CDR3 comprises 12 residues. V lost 1 base and J lost 4, with 5 bases in between. Germline V gene data show CDR1 as SGHDN and CDR2 as FVKESK. In nucleotides, the CDR3 is TGTGCCAGCAGCCAAGTAGGGTACGAGCAGTACTTC. Protein sequence: CASSQVGYEQYF.

This clone was seen a few times. This chain uses TRBV7-9 with TRBJ1-1; D remains ambiguous. With 6 bases removed from V and 1 base from J, the gap between germline ends came to 15 bases. Germline CDR1 and CDR2: SEHNR and FQNEAQ (reference sequence). This CDR3 has 15 amino acids. CDR3 in amino acids: CASSQWGGRNTEAFF. The CDR3 region has the DNA TGTGCCAGCAGTCAGTGGGGTGGCAGGAACACTGAAGCTTTCTTT.

This clone has a handful of counts. The genes are TRBV10-3 and TRBJ2-7; the match to TRBD1 covers 8 bases. Germline trimming cut 2 bases from V and 5 bases from J; bases unmatched to any gene: 11. This CDR3 comprises 16 residues. Germline loops: CDR1 ENHRY, CDR2 SYGVKD. CDR3 loop: CAISEPKQGGGDEQYF. In DNA form, the CDR3 reads TGTGCCATCAGTGAGCCAAAACAGGGGGGAGGTGACGAGCAGTACTTC.

This clone was detected a few times. The chain links TRBV5-1 to TRBJ2-7; the match to TRBD1 covers 10 bases. The CDR3 is 15 amino acids. Germline V gene sequence: CDR1 SGHRS, CDR2 YFSETQ. V dropped 4 bases and J dropped 1; count of bases not matched to a gene: 5. The CDR3, as DNA: TGCGCCAGCAGCCTAGGGACAGGGGAATCCTACGAGCAGTACTTC. Its translation is CASSLGTGESYEQYF.

The chain's CDR3 is CASSLWNRGRSEQYF. CDR3 in DNA: TGCGCCAGCAGCCTATGGAACAGGGGGCGGAGCGAGCAGTACTTC. This sequence joins TRBV4-1 and TRBJ2-7; TRBD1 agrees at 9 bases. Germline loops: CDR1 MGHRA, CDR2 YSYEKL. The CDR3 has 15 amino acids. V gave up 4 bases and J gave up 6 bases; unmatched junction bases: 10.

This chain joins TRBV30 and TRBJ2-2; maybe TRBD1 (5 bases). Trimming shortened V by 1 base and J by 3 bases, and 12 bases separated the two germline ends. This CDR3 is 15 amino acids long. CDR1 is GTSNPN and CDR2 is SVGIG in the germline V gene (reference sequence). CDR3 in DNA: TGTGCCTGGAGTGACCCAGGCAGGGACACCGGGGAGCTGTTTTTT. Protein: CAWSDPGRDTGELFF.

The V and J genes are TRBV19 and TRBJ2-5; 7 bases fit TRBD1. The V gene end was trimmed by 6 bases and the J gene end by 5 bases; junction bases not matched to a gene: 0. The germline V gene encodes CDR1 LNHDA and CDR2 SQIVND (reference sequence). The CDR3 has 11 residues. In nucleotides, the CDR3 is TGTGCCAGTAGGACAGGGGAGACCCAGTACTTC. This sequence encodes CASRTGETQYF.

The chain is built from TRBV5-5 and TRBJ2-7; D gene unclear. Germline assignment: CDR1 SGHKS and CDR2 YYEKEE (reference sequence). The CDR3 consists of 15 residues. Trimming left V 0 bases short and J 5 bases short, with 15 bases between. CDR3 sequence (DNA): TGTGCCAGCAGCTTGGGCCCCGGAAGCTATGACGAGCAGTACTTC. It yields the protein CASSLGPGSYDEQYF.

The gene calls are TRBV19 and TRBJ2-4; a weak D match, TRBD2 (7 bases). The CDR3 is made up of 14 amino acids. The ends were cut back, 0 bases at V and 9 bases at J, with 12 bases in the middle. Germline CDR1 is LNHDA and CDR2 is SQIVND (reference sequence). The CDR3 region has the DNA TGTGCCAGTAGTATAGAGGGGGGGCGAGGCATTCAGTACTTC. It is translated as CASSIEGGRGIQYF. Complete variable domain (other parts from reference TRBV19 and TRBJ2-4): DGGITQSPKYLFRKEGQNVTLSCEQNLNHDAMYWYRQDPGQGLRLIYYSQIVNDFQKGDIAEGYSVSREKKESFPLTVTSAQKNPTAFYLCASSIEGGRGIQYFGAGTRLSVL.

The chain employs TRBV7-8 and TRBJ2-7; no definite D call. Germline CDR1 and CDR2: SGHVS and FQNEAQ. This CDR3 region has 13 residues. The ends were cut back, 3 bases at V and 6 bases at J, with 12 bases in the middle. Written as DNA, the CDR3 is TGTGCCAGCAGCTTGCTTGAAGGTTTCGAGCAGTACTTC. As protein: CASSLLEGFEQYF.

The chain is built from TRBV4-1 and TRBJ2-1; D may be TRBD2 (7 bases). The CDR3 covers 17 residues. CDR1 is MGHRA and CDR2 is YSYEKL in the germline V gene. Trimming pared 6 bases from V and 7 bases from J, leaving 25 bases between. CDR3 in amino acids: CASSRGGLAVLGNEQFF. The DNA for the CDR3 is TGCGCCAGCAGTAGGGGGGGGCTAGCGGTTCTAGGGAATGAGCAGTTCTTC.

This clone was picked up one time. The V and J genes are TRBV10-3 and TRBJ1-1; tentative D call: TRBD1 (5 bases). The CDR3 is 14 amino acids. V lost 4 bases and J 6 bases, leaving 15 bases between the germline ends. Germline CDR1 is ENHRY and CDR2 is SYGVKD. The CDR3 DNA reads TGTGCCATCAGTGTCACCCCGGAAGGGGCTGAAGCTTTCTTT. This translates into CAISVTPEGAEAFF.

This chain connects TRBV11-1 to TRBJ2-1; D not resolved. The CDR3 has 15 amino acids. Trimming left V 5 bases short and J 8 bases short, with 19 bases between. Germline lookup yields CDR1 SGHAT and CDR2 FQDESV (reference sequence). CDR3 sequence: CASSVLVPRTDEQFF. CDR3 bases: TGTGCCAGCAGCGTCTTAGTACCGCGCACCGATGAGCAGTTCTTC.

Here the CDR3 DNA reads TGTGCCAGCAGTGACTCGAGCGGGGCGGCAGATACGCAGTATTTT. Encoded protein: CASSDSSGAADTQYF. This chain connects TRBV6-4 to TRBJ2-3; 7 bases are a match to TRBD2. The ends lost 0 bases at V and 4 bases at J; junction bases unmatched: 4. Germline V CDR1 and CDR2: MRHNA, SNTAGT. There are 15 residues in the CDR3.

CDR3 in DNA: TGTGCCAGCACCCGGCGGGAGACCCAGTACTTC. Translated, it gives CASTRRETQYF. The V call is TRBV7-9, the J call TRBJ2-5; unclear D gene. Per germline, CDR1 SEHNR and CDR2 FQNEAQ (reference sequence). Trimming took off 7 bases at V and 5 bases at J, with 8 bases between the two ends. This CDR3 is 11 amino acids long.

CDR3 region: CASSQGLTSGANVLTF. The CDR3 region has the DNA TGCGCCAGCAGCCAAGGCTTGACGTCTGGGGCCAACGTCCTGACTTTC. The V gene is TRBV4-1, the J gene TRBJ2-6; D gene ambiguous. The CDR3 loop spans 16 amino acids. Germline lookup yields CDR1 MGHRA and CDR2 YSYEKL. V lost 1 base and J 1 base, leaving 8 bases between the germline ends.

This sequence joins TRBV5-1 and TRBJ1-6; no definite D call. The V end lost 0 bases, the J end lost 0 bases, and 7 bases lay between the germline ends. Looked up from germline, CDR1 is SGHRS and CDR2 is YFSETQ. The CDR3 runs to 16 residues. The CDR3 DNA is TGCGCCAGCAGCTTGGCCGGGCTCTCCTATAATTCACCCCTCCACTTT. This translates into CASSLAGLSYNSPLHF. Full variable domain (missing parts from reference TRBV5-1 and TRBJ1-6): KAGVTQTPRYLIKTRGQQVTLSCSPISGHRSVSWYQQTPGQGLQFLFEYFSETQRNKGNFPGRFSGRQFSNSRSEMNVSTLELGDSALYLCASSLAGLSYNSPLHFGNGTRLTVT.

CDR3 sequence reads: CASTTRALVTYEQYF. CDR3 bases: TGTGCCAGCACTACCCGGGCGTTAGTAACCTACGAGCAGTACTTC. The chain has TRBV5-6 and TRBJ2-7, with no clear D. The CDR3 has 15 residues. Germline CDR1 reads SGHDT; CDR2 reads YYEEEE. Trimming pared 6 bases from V and 2 bases from J, leaving 18 bases between.

The chain employs TRBV5-4 and TRBJ1-2, with a weak D call TRBD1 (6 bases). Trimming removed 4 bases at V and 7 bases at J, with 14 bases between. CDR3 length: 13 residues. Germline V gene lookup returns CDR1 SGHNT and CDR2 YYREEE (reference sequence). As DNA, the CDR3 is TGTGCCAGCAGCAACAGGGAAGTGTCTGGCTACACCTTC. As protein: CASSNREVSGYTF. Full variable domain (remainder filled in from reference TRBV5-4 and TRBJ1-2): ETGVTQSPTHLIKTRGQQVTLRCSSQSGHNTVSWYQQALGQGPQFIFQYYREEENGRGNFPPRFSGLQFPNYSSELNVNALELDDSALYLCASSNREVSGYTFGSGTRLTVV.

Notes on this clone: The junction departs from germline at one end; a sequencing error may be responsible. The chain employs TRBV9 and TRBJ2-7; possibly TRBD1 for D (6 bases). The CDR3 is made up of 14 amino acids. The germline V gene has CDR1 SGDLS and CDR2 YYNGEE. CDR3: CASSQGGEGHEQYF. The CDR3 bases are TGCGCCAGCAGCCAAGGGGGAGAGGGACACGAGCAGTACTTC.

The sample holds one count of this clone. This rearrangement joins TRBV6-1 to TRBJ2-7; D could derive from TRBD1 or TRBD2 (6 bases each). V shed 5 bases and J shed 3 bases, with 17 bases lying between them. Germline assignment: CDR1 MNHNS and CDR2 SASEGT. The CDR3 contains 15 residues. CDR3 sequence (DNA): TGTGCCAGCAGTCCTCAAAGGGGGGCCTACTACGAGCAGTACTTC. The encoded protein is CASSPQRGAYYEQYF.

CDR3 sequence reads: CASSLSRQMNTGELFF. Here the CDR3 DNA reads TGTGCCAGCAGTTTATCACGACAGATGAACACCGGGGAGCTGTTTTTT. This chain joins TRBV28 and TRBJ2-2; D might be TRBD1 (5 bases). This CDR3 contains 16 residues. CDR1 and CDR2 (germline): MDHEN, SYDVKM. The germline V and J ends were trimmed by 1 base and 1 base, with 10 bases remaining between them.

This clone has ten or more counts. This chain links TRBV18 with TRBJ2-1, with a possible D match to TRBD2 (5 bases). Deletions cut 1 base from V and 1 base from J, with 5 bases between. CDR3 length equals 14 residues. The germline V gene has CDR1 KGHSH and CDR2 LQKENI. For the CDR3, the DNA is TGTGCCAGCTCACCACAGCGGTCCTACAATGAGCAGTTCTTC. It is translated as CASSPQRSYNEQFF.

The rearrangement uses TRBV30 and TRBJ2-3; 11 nucleotides line up with TRBD1. The J segment lost 2 bases and the V segment lost 2 bases, leaving 3 bases of the junction unmatched. The CDR3 loop spans 15 amino acids. Per germline, CDR1 GTSNPN and CDR2 SVGIG (reference sequence). The CDR3 sequence: CAWSWTGGPTDTQYF. CDR3 DNA sequence: TGTGCCTGGAGTTGGACAGGGGGCCCCACAGATACGCAGTATTTT. The complete variable domain, with remaining parts taken from reference TRBV30 and TRBJ2-3, reads SQTIHQWPATLVQPVGSPLSLECTVEGTSNPNLYWYRQAAGRGLQLLFYSVGIGQISSEVPQNLSASRPQDRQFILSSKKLLLSDSGFYLCAWSWTGGPTDTQYFGPGTRLTVL.

The chain carries TRBV11-2 and TRBJ1-5, with 9 bases identical to TRBD1. The CDR3 extends over 14 amino acids. Germline assignment: CDR1 SGHAT and CDR2 FQNNGV. Trimming at V came to 1 base and at J to 9 bases, leaving 4 bases not matched to a gene. CDR3 protein: CASSLGGTGTPQHF. The CDR3, as DNA: TGTGCCAGCAGCTTAGGCGGGACAGGGACGCCCCAGCATTTT.

The gene calls are TRBV25-1 and TRBJ2-3, with 8 bases fitting TRBD1. There are 16 residues in the CDR3. After removal of 6 bases from V and 1 base from J, the junction contained 9 bases not matched to a gene. From germline, CDR1 is MGHDK and CDR2 SYGVNS. The CDR3 loop is CASRSRDRWGTDTQYF. Here the CDR3 DNA reads TGTGCCAGCAGGAGCCGGGACAGGTGGGGCACAGATACGCAGTATTTT.

The V and J genes are TRBV28 and TRBJ2-7, with 7 bases identical to TRBD1. V trimming: 7 bases; J trimming: 1 base; junction bases outside the gene matches: 13. The CDR3 consists of 16 residues. The germline V gene has CDR1 MDHEN and CDR2 SYDVKM. CDR3 in amino acids: CASTRRTGGFSYEQYF. DNA for the CDR3: TGTGCCAGCACCCGCCGGACAGGCGGTTTTTCCTACGAGCAGTACTTC.